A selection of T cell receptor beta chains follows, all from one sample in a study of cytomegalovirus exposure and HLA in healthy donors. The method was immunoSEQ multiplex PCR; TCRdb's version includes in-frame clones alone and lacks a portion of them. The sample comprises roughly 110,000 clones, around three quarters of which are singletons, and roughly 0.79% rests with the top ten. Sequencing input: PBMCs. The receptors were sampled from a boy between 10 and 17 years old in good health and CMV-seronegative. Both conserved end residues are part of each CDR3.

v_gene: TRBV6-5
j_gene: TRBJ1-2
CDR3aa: CASLEPGTGKDTF

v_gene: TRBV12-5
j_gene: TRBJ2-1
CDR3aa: CASVGTTYNEQFF

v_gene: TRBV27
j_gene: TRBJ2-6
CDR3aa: CASSLRGHSGANVLTF

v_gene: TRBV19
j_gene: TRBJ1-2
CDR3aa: CASSQNYGYTF

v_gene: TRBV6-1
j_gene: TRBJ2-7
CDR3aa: CASSDGVAYEQYF

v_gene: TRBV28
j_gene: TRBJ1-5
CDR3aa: CASSLPDSYNQPQHF

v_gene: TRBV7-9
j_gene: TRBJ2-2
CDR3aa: CASSGQDNTGELFF

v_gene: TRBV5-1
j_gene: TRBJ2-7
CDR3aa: CASSSGTQSYPYEQYF

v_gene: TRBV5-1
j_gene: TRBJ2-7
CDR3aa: CASAGTGGKSSYEQYF

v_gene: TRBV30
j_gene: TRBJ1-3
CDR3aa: CAWKYRGSGNTIYF

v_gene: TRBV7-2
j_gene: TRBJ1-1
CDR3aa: CASSPQGGGTEAFF

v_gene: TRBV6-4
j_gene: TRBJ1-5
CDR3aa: CASTLAGRELAKANQPQHF

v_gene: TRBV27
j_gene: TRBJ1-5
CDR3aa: CASSRGKNQPQHF

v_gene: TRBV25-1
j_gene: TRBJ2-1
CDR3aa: CASSEGRGGGNEQFF

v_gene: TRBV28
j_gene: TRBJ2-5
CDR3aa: CASSLIGRYRGETQYF

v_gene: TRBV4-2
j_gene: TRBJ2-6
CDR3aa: CASSQDGHSGANVLTF

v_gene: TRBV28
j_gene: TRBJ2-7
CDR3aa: CVSHAGTAYEQYF

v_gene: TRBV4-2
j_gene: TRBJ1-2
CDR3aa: CASSRAGTDNYGYTF

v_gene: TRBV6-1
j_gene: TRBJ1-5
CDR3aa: CASSEGSYSNQPQHF

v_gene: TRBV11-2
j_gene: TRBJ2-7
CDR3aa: CASSPPGGIVEQYF

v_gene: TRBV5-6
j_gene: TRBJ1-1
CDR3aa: CASSLFHNMNTEAFF

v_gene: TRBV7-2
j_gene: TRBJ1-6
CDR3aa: CASSPDTWNSPLHF

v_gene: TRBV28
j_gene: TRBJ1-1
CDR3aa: CASSEVVNTEAFF

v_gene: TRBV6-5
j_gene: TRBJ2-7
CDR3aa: CASSLGQGGYYEQYF

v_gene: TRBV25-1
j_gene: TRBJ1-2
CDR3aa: CASTPTGTYGYTF

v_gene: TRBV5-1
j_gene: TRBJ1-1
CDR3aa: CASSRGMGTEAFF

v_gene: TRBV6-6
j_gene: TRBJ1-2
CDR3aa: CASRMGTANYGYTF

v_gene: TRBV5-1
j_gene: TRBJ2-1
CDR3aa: CASIEATGGAFEQFF

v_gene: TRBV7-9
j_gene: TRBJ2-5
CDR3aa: CASSGRTSGQETQYF

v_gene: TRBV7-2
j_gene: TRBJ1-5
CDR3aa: CASTLGQGGTSNQPQHF

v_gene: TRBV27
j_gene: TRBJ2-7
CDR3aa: CASSLEGQGYEQYF

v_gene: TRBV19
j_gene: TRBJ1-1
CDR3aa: CASSTRTASEAFF

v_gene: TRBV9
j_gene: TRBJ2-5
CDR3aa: CASSARDREETQYF

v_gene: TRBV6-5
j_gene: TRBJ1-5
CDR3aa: CASSNDRVGNQPQHF

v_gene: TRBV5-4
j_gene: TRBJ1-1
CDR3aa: CASSGPTGVSTEAFF

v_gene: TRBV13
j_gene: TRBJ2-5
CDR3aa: CASRDTAGGETQYF

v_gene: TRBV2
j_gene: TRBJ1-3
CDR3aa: CASSEGDIGYTIYF

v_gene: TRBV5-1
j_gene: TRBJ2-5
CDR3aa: CASSRRGTGAGEQYF

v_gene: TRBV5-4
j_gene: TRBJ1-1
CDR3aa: CASSLWDREAFF

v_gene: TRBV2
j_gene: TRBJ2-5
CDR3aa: CASSDDGNIETQYF

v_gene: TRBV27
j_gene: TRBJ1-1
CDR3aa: CASSLLGRGDTEAFF

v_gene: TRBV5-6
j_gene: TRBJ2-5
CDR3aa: CASGGGGYQETQYF

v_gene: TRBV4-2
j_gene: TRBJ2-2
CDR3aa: CASSLPGGGELFF

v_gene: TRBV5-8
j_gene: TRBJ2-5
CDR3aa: CASSHETGVQTQYF

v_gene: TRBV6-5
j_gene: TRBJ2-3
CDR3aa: CASSSSSGWGTDTQYF

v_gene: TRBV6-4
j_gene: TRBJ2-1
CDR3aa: CASSPLAGGYNEQFF

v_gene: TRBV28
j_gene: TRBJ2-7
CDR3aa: CASSPLQGVYEQYF

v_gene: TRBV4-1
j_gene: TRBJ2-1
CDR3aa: CASSQGGREGFYEQFF

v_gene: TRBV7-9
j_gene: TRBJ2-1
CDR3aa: CASSRIFSGRDNEQFF

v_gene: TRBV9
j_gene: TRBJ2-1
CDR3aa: CASSPRVAGYNEQFF

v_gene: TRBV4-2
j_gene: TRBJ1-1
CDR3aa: CASSHPTGTISLGTEAFF

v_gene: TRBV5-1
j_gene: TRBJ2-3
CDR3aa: CASSYRTDTQYF

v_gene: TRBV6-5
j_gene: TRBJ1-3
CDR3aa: CASSPDWSSGNTIYF

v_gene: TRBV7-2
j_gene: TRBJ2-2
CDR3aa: CASSLARSRTGELFF